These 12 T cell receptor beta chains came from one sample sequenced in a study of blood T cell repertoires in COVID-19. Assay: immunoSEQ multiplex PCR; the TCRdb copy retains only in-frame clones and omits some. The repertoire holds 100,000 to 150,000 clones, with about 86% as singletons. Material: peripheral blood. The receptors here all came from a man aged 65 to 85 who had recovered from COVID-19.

The CDR3 reads CASSIQGQPQHF. Written as DNA, the CDR3 is TGTGCCAGCAGCATACAGGGCCAGCCCCAGCATTTT. The chain has TRBV12-3 or TRBV12-4 and TRBJ1-5; D possibly corresponds to TRBD1 (6 bases). The ends were cut back, 6 bases at V and 7 bases at J, with 10 bases in the middle. The CDR3 contains 12 residues.

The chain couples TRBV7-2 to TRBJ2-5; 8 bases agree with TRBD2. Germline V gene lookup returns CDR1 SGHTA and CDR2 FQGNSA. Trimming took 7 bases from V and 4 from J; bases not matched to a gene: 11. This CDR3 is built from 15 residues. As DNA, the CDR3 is TGTGCCAGCACCCGGGGGGGGAGGGAGCGAGAGACCCAGTACTTC. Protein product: CASTRGGRERETQYF. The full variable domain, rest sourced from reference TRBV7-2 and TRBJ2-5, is GAGVSQSPSNKVTEKGKDVELRCDPISGHTALYWYRQSLGQGLEFLIYFQGNSAPDKSGLPSDRFSAERTGGSVSTLTIQRTQQEDSAVYLCASTRGGRERETQYFGPGTRLLVL.

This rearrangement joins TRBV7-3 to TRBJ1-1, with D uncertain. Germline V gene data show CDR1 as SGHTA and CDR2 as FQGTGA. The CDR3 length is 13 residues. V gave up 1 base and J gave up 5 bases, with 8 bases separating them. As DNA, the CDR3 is TGTGCCAGCAGCTTAAAACCCGGGACTGAAGCTTTCTTT. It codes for CASSLKPGTEAFF. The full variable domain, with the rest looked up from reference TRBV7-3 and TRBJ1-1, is GAGVSQTPSNKVTEKGKYVELRCDPISGHTALYWYRQSLGQGPEFLIYFQGTGAADDSGLPNDRFFAVRPEGSVSTLKIQRTERGDSAVYLCASSLKPGTEAFFGQGTRLTVV.

CDR3 in amino acids: CATSDPKTGGETQYF. The CDR3 DNA reads as TGTGCCACCAGTGACCCTAAGACAGGAGGAGAGACCCAGTACTTC. The chain uses TRBV24-1 and TRBJ2-5, with D possibly being TRBD1 (6 bases). The CDR3 is 15 amino acids. CDR1 is KGHDR and CDR2 is SFDVKD in the germline V gene. Trimming took 4 bases from V and 4 from J, leaving 15 bases between them.

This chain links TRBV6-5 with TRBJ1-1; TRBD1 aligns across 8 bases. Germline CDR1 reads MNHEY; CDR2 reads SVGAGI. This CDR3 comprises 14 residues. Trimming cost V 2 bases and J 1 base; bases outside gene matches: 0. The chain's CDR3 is CASSYDRGNTEAFF. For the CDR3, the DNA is TGTGCCAGCAGTTACGACAGGGGGAACACTGAAGCTTTCTTT.

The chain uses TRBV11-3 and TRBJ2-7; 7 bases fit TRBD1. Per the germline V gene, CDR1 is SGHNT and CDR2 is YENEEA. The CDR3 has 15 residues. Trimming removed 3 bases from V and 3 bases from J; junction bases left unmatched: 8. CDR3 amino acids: CASSLDSGTDYEQYF. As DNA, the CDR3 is TGTGCCAGCAGCTTGGACTCCGGGACAGACTACGAGCAGTACTTC.

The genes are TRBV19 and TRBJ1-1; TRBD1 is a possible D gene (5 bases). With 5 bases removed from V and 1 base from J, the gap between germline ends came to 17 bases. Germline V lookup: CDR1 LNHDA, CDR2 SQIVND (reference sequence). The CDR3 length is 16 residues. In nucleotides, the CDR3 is TGTGCCAGTAGTGACCCCTTGGGGCGGTCGAACACTGAAGCTTTCTTT. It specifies CASSDPLGRSNTEAFF.

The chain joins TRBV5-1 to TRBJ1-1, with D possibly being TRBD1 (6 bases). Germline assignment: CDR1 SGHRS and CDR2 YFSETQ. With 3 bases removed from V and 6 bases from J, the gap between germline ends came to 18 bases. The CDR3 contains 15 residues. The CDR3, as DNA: TGCGCCAGCAGCTCGCGACAGGCCGGGGGGGCTGAAGCTTTCTTT. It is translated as CASSSRQAGGAEAFF.

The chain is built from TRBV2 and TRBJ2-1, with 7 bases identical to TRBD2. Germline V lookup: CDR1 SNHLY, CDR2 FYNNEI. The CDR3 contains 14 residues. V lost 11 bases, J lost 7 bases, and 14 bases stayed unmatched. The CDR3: CARNRGGRRNEQFF. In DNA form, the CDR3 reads TGTGCCCGCAATCGCGGCGGGAGAAGAAATGAGCAGTTCTTC.

In DNA, the CDR3 is TGTGCCAGCAGCTTGGTGGGCGGGGGACCTCAAGAGACCCAGTACTTC. Its protein is CASSLVGGGPQETQYF. The rearrangement joins TRBV5-4 to TRBJ2-5; 7 nucleotides match TRBD2. There are 16 residues in the CDR3. Germline V gives CDR1 SGHNT, CDR2 YYREEE (reference sequence). J was trimmed by 2 bases and V by 0 bases; bases with no gene match: 7.

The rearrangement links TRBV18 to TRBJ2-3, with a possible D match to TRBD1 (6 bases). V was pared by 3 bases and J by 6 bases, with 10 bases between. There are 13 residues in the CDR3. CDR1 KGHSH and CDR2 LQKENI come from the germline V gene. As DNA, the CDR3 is TGTGCCAGCTCACCGGGGGCCTTTGATACGCAGTATTTT. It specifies CASSPGAFDTQYF.

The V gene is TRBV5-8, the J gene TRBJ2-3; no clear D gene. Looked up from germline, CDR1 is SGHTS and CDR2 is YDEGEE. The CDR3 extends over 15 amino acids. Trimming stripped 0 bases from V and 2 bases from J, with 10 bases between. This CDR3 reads CASSLGRSFTDTQYF. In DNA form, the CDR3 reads TGTGCCAGCAGCTTGGGGCGGTCCTTCACAGATACGCAGTATTTT.